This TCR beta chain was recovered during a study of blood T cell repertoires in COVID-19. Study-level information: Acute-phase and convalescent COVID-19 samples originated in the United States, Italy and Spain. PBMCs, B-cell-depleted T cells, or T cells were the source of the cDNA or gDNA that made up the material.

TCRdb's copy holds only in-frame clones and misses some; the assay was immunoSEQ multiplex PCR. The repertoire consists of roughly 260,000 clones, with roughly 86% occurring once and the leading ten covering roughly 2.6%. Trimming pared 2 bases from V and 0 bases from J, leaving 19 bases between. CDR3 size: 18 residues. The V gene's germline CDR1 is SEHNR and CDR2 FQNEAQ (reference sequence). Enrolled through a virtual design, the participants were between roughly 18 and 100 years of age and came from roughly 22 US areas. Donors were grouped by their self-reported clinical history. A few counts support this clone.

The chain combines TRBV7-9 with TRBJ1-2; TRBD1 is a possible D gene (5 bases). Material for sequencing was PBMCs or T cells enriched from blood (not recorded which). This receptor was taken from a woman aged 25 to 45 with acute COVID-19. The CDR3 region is CASSLSRYDSAPNYGYTF. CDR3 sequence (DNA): TGTGCCAGCAGCTTATCCAGATATGACAGTGCCCCTAACTATGGCTACACCTTC.